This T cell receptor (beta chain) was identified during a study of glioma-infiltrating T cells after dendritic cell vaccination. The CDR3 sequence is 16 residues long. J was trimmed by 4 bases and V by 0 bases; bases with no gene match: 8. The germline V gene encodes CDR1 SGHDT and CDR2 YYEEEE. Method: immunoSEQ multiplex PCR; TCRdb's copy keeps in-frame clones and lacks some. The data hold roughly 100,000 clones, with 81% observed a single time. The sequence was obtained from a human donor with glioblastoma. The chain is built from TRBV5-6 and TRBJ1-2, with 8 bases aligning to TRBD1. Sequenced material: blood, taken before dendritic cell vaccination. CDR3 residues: CASSLGTGTNRYGYTF. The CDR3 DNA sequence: TGTGCCAGCAGCTTGGGGACAGGGACAAATCGCTATGGCTACACCTTC.